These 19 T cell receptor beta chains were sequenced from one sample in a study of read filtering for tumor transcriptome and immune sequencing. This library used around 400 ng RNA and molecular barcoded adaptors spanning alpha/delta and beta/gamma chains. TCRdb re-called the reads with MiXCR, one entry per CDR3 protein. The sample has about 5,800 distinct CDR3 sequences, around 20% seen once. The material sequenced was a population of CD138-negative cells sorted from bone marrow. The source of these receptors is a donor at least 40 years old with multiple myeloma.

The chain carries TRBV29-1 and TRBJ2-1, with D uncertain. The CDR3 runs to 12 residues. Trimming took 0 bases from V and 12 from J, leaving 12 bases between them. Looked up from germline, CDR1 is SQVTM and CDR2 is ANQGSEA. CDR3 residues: CSVEDNGVGQFF. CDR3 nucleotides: TGCAGCGTTGAAGATAATGGAGTTGGGCAGTTCTTC.

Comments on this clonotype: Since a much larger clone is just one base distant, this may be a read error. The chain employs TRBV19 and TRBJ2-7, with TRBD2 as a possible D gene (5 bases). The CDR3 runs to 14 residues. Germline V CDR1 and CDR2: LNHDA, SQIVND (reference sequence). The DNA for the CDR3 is TGTGCCAGTAAGGCGGGCAGGCCCCCCTACAAGCAGTACTTC. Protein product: CASKAGRPPYKQYF.

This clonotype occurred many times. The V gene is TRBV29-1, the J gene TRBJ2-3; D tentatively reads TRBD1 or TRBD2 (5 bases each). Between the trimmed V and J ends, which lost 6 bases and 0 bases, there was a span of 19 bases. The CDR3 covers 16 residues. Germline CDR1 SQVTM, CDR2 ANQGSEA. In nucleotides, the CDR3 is TGCAGCGTCCGCACCACCGGGGCTAGAAGCACAGATACGCAGTATTTT. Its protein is CSVRTTGARSTDTQYF.

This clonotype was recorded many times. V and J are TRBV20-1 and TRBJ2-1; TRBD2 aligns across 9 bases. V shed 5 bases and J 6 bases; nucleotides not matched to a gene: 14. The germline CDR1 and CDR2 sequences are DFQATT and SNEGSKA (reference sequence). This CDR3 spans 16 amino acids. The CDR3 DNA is TGCAGTGCTGGAAGCCCCGGCGGGAGGGCCATCAATGAGCAGTTCTTC. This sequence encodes CSAGSPGGRAINEQFF.

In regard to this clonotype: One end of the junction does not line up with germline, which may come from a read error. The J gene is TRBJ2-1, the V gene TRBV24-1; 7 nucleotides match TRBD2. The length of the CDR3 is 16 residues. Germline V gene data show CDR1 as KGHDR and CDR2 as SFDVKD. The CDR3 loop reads CATSDFSREGHDERFF. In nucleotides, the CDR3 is TGTGCCACCAGTGATTTTAGCAGGGAGGGCCACGATGAGCGGTTCTTC.

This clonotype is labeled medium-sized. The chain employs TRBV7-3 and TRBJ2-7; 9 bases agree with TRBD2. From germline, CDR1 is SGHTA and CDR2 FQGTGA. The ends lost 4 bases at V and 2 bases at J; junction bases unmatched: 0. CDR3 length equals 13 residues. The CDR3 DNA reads TGTGCCAGCAGCTGGACTAGCGCCTACGAGCAGTACTTC. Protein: CASSWTSAYEQYF.

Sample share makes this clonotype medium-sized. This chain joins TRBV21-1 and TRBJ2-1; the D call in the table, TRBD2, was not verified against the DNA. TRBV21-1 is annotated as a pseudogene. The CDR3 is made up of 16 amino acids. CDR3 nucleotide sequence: TGTGCCAGCAGCCAAAGACTACTAGCGGGAGTCCATGAGCAGTTCTTC. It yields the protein CASSQRLLAGVHEQFF.

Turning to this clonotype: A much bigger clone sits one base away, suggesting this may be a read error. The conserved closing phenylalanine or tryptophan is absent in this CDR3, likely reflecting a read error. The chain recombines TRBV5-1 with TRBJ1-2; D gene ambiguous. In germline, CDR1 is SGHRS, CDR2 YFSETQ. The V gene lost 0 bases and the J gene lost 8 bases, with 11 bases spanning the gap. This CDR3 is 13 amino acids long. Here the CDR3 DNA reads TGCGCCAGCAGCTTGGATCCCCGGGTAGGCTACACCCTC. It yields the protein CASSLDPRVGYTL.

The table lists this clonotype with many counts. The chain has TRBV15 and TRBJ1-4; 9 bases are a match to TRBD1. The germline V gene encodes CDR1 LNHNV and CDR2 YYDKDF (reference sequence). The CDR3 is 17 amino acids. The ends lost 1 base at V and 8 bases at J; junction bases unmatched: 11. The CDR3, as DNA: TGTGCCACCAGCAGAGGAGAAACCGGGACAGGGATGGAAAAACTGTTTTTT. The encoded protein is CATSRGETGTGMEKLFF.

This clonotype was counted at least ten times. The CDR3 sequence is CASSLGGGTEAFF. CDR3 DNA sequence: TGCGCCAGCAGCCTGGGGGGAGGCACTGAAGCTTTCTTT. V is TRBV4-1 and J is TRBJ1-1; maybe TRBD1 (5 bases). The CDR3 spans 13 residues. With 4 bases removed from V and 4 bases from J, the gap between germline ends came to 10 bases. Germline V gene sequence: CDR1 MGHRA, CDR2 YSYEKL.

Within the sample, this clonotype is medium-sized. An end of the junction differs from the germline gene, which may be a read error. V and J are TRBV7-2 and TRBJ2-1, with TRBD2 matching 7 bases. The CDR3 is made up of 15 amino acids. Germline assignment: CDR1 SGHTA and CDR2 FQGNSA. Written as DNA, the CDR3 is TGTGCCAGCAGCCTAGCGGCGGGGCCCCACAATGAGCAGTTCTTC. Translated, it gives CASSLAAGPHNEQFF.

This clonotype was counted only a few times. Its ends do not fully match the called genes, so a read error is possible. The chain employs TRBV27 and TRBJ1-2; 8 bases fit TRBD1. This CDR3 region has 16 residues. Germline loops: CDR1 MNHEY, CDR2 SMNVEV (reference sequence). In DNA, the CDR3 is TGTGCCAACAGTTTATCGAATACAGGGGGGCATAACGGCTACACCTTC. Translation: CANSLSNTGGHNGYTF.

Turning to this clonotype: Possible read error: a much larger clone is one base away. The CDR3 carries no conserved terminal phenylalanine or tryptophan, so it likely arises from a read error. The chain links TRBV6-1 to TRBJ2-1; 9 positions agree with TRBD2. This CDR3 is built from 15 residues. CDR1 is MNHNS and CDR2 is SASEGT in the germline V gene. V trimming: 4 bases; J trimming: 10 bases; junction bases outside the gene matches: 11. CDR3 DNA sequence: TGTGCCAGCAGTGGTCACCTAGCGGGAACCCGAGAGCAGTTCCTC. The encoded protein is CASSGHLAGTREQFL.

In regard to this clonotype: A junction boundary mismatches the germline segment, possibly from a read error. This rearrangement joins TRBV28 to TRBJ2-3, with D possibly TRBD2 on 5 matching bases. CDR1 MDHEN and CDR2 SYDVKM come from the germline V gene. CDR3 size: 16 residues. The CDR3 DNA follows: TGTGCCAGCAGTTTATGGGGCAGGAGGATCTCAGATACGAAGTATTTT. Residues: CASSLWGRRISDTKYF.

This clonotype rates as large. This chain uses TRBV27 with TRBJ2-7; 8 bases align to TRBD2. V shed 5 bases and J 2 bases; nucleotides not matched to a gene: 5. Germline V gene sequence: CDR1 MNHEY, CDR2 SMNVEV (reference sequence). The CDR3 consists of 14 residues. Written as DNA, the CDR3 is TGTGCCAGCAGTAGCGGGAGCAGGGCCTACGAGCAGTACTTC. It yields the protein CASSSGSRAYEQYF.

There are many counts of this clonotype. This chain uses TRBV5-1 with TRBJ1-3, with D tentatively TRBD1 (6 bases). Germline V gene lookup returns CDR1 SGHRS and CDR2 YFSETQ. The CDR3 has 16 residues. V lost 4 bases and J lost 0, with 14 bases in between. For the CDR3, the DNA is TGCGCCAGCAGCACCGGGACACCGAGCTCTGGAAACACCATATATTTT. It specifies CASSTGTPSSGNTIYF.

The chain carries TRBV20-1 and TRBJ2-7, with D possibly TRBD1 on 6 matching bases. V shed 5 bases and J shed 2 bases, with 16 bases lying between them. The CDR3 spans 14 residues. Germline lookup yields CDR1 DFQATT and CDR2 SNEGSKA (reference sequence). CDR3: CSADKNRDPYEQYF. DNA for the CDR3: TGCAGTGCTGACAAAAACAGGGACCCCTACGAGCAGTACTTC.

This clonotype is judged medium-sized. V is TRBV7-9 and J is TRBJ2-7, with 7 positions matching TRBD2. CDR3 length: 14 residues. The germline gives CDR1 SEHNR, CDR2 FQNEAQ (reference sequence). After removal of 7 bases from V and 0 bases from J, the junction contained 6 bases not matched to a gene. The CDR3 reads CASNTGDYSYEQYF. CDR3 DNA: TGTGCCAGCAACACGGGGGACTACTCCTACGAGCAGTACTTC.

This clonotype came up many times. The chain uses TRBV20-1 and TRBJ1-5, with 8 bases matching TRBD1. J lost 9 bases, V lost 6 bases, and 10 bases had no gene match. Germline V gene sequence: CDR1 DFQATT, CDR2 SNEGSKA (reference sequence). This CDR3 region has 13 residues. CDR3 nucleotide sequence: TGCAGTGCGCCGACAGGGGCAGGAATGCCCCAGCATTTT. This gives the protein CSAPTGAGMPQHF.